This T cell receptor beta chain comes out of a study of T cell responses to AZD1222 COVID-19 vaccine. In the case of this clone: No antigen is known for it.

Some second doses came at about 4 weeks and others at about 12 weeks; these were pooled. CDR1 and CDR2 (germline): MRHNA, SNTAGT. V shed 4 bases and J 6 bases; nucleotides not matched to a gene: 3. CDR3 length equals 14 residues. Assay used: immunoSEQ multiplex PCR; TCRdb lists only in-frame clones, some missing. The data hold 35,000 to 50,000 clones, with 70% to 90% observed a single time. Overall study findings and caveats: Most donors were white British, females outnumbered males, and clonal diversity was possibly underestimated. Close to half of all spike-specific TCRs reportedly target regions of the variants that are unmutated.

The receptor was derived from an adult who received the AZD1222 COVID-19 vaccine. The starting material was peripheral blood, obtained 28 days after the second AZD1222 dose. The chain carries TRBV6-4 and TRBJ2-1; 10 bases map to TRBD2. The CDR3 nucleotides read TGTGCCAGCAGTGGGTCTAGCGGGAGCAATGAGCAGTTCTTC. It yields the protein CASSGSSGSNEQFF.